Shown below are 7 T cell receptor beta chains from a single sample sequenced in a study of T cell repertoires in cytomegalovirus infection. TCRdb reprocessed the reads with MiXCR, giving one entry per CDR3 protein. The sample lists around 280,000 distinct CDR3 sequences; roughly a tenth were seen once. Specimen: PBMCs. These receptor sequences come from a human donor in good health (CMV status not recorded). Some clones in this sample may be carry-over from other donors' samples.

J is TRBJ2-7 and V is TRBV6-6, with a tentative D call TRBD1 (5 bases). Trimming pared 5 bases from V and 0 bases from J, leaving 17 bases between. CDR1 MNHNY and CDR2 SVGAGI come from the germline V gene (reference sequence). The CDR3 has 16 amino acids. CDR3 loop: CASSPRAGPNSYEQYV. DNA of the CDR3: TGTGCCAGCAGTCCTAGGGCAGGGCCCAACTCCTACGAGCAGTACGTC.

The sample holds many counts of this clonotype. CDR3 protein: CASSQWGYEQYV. The CDR3, as DNA: TGTGCCAGCAGCCAGTGGGGATACGAGCAGTACGTC. The chain recombines TRBV28 with TRBJ2-7, with D unresolved. The germline V gene has CDR1 MDHEN and CDR2 SYDVKM. V was trimmed by 6 bases and J by 4 bases, leaving 10 bases between them. This CDR3 region has 12 residues.

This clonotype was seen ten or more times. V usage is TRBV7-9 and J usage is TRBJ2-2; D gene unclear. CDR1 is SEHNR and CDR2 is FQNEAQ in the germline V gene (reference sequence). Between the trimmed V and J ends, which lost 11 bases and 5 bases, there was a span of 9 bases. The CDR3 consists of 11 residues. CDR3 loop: CAPYKTGELFF. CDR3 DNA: TGTGCCCCCTACAAAACCGGGGAGCTGTTTTTT.

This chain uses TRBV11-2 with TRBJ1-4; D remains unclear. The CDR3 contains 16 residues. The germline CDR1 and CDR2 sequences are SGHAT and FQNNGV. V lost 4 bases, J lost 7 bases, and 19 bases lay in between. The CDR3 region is CASSSEGAPRREKLFF. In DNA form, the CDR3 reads TGTGCCAGCAGCTCCGAAGGTGCACCGAGGCGTGAAAAACTGTTTTTT.

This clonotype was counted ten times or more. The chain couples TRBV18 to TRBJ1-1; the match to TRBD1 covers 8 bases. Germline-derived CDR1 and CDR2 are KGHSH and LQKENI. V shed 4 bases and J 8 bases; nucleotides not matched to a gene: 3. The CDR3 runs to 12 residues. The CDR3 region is CASSLRDREAFF. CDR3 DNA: TGTGCCAGCTCACTCCGGGACAGGGAAGCTTTCTTT. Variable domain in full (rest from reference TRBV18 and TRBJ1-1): NAGVMQNPRHLVRRRGQEARLRCSPMKGHSHVYWYRQLPEEGLKFMVYLQKENIIDESGMPKERFSAEFPKEGPSILRIQQVVRGDSAAYFCASSLRDREAFFGQGTRLTVV.

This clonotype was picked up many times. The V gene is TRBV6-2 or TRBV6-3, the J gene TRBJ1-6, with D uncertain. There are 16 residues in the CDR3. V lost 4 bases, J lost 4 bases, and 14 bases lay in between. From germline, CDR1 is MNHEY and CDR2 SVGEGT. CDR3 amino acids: CASSSGSELYNSPLHF. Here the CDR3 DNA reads TGTGCCAGCAGTTCCGGGTCCGAACTATATAATTCACCCCTCCACTTT.

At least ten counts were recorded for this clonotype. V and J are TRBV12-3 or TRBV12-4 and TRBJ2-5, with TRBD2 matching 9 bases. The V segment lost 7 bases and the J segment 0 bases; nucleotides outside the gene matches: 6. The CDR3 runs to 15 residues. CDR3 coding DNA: TGTGCCAGCAACCCGGGACTAGCCTACCAAGAGACCCAGTACTTC. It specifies CASNPGLAYQETQYF.